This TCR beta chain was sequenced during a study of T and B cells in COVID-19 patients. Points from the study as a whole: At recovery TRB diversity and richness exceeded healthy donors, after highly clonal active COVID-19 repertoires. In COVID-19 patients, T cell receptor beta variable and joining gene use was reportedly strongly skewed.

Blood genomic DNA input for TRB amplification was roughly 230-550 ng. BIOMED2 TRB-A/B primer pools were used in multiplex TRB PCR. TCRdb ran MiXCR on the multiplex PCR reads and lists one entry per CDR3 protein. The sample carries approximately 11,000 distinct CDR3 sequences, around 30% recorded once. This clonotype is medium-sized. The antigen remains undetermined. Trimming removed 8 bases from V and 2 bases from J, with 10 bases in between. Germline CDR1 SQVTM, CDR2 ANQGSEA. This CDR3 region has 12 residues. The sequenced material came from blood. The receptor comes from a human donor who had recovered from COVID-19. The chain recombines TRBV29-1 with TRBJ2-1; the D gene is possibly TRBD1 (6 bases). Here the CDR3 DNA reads TGCAGCACTCGGACAGCCTACAATGAGCAGTTCTTC. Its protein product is CSTRTAYNEQFF.